This T cell receptor (beta chain) was identified during a study of blood T cell repertoires in COVID-19 (dated by TCRdb to 2020 to 2021). In the study overall: Collaborator samples came from the United States, Italy and Spain and covered acute and convalescent phases of COVID-19. The material from the prospective study consisted of cDNA or gDNA derived from T cells, B-cell-depleted T cells, or PBMCs. Deeply sampled blood TCRbeta repertoires from subjects exposed to, actively infected with, or recovered from COVID-19 were included in the dataset. The repertoires were released in a freely available public database intended as a resource for research on the immune response to SARS-CoV-2. Samples came from the ongoing ImmuneRACE study (first 160 participants) plus 1,254 subjects from 6 global collaborators. Nearly every sample came with metadata listing a de-identified subject ID, COVID-19 status, age in years and sex. HLA class I and class II types, where available, came from metadata supplied by the sample provider rather than from assay-based typing.

Overall study outcomes, separate from this receptor: The quantity of clinical and demographic metadata differed by source and by participant and was supplied without curation.

TCRbeta CDR3 regions were amplified from genomic DNA by means of the immunoSEQ Assay, a bias-controlled multiplex PCR. In the authors' own workflow: Within the assay, amplification of reference gene primers was used to estimate how many nucleated cells each sample contained. To quantify the absolute abundance of each unique TCRbeta CDR3 rearrangement, sequence reads were collapsed and filtered. For each sample, productive Simpson clonality was calculated as the square root of Simpson's diversity index over productive rearrangements. The table was pulled from immuneACCESS by TCRdb, which kept in-frame rearrangements only. Such tables lose some clones; where checked, under half of the loss comes from unresolved V genes, and the rest has no known cause. That table gives V, J and clone size, and the DNA gave D and trimming. This sample has fewer than 250,000 clones in its table, and around 80% of those were observed once. Roughly 8.8% of the sample comes from the top ten.

Trimming removed 5 bases from V and 0 bases from J; the gene matches leave 11 bases unexplained. CDR1 and CDR2, looked up from the germline V gene (reference sequence), are MNHNY and SVGAGI. From the cysteine through the phenylalanine, the CDR3 covers 18 amino acids. The only DNA kept is the CDR3, 54 bases in frame from the first base. Whole blood was collected in K2EDTA tubes by collaborating institutions according to the institutions' own protocols. For TCRbeta analysis, collaborators shipped samples in one of three forms: frozen whole blood, isolated PBMCs, or DNA extracted from either of those sample types. Turning to this clone: There is no known antigen for this receptor. No base-level quality is on record; no much larger clone is a single base apart.

This receptor chain uses TRBV6-6 and TRBJ2-3, with 10 bases aligning to TRBD2. This receptor was obtained from a woman between 45 and 65 years old with acute or convalescent COVID-19. Input material: peripheral blood. The DNA sequence is as follows: TGTGCCAGCAGTCCTCGACGGGGACTAGCGTATAGCACAGATACGCAGTATTTT. Translated, it gives CASSPRRGLAYSTDTQYF.